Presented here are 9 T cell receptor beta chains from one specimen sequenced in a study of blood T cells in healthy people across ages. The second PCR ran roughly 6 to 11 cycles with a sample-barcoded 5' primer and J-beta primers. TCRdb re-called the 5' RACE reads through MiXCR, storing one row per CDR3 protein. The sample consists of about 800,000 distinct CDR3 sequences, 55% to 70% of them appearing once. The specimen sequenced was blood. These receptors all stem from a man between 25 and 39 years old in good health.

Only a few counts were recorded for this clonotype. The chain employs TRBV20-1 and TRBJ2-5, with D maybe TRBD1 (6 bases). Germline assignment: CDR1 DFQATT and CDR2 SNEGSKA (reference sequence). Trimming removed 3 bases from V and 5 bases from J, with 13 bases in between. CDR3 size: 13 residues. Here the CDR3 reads CSARGFTGETQYF. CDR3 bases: TGCAGTGCTAGGGGTTTTACAGGGGAGACCCAGTACTTC.

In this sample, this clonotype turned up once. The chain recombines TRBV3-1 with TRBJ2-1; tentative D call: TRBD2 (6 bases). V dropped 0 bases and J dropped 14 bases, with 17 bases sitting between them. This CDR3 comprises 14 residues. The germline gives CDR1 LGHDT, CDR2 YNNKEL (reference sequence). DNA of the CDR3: TGTGCCAGCAGCCAAGATCTAGGAGGGGAAAGGGAGTTCTTC. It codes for CASSQDLGGEREFF.

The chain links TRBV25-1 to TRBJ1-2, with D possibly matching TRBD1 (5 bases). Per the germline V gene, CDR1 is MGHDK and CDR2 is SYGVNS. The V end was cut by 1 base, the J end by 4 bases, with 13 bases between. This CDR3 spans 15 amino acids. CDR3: CASSESPGSVYGYTF. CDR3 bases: TGTGCCAGCAGTGAATCGCCAGGGAGCGTCTATGGCTACACCTTC.

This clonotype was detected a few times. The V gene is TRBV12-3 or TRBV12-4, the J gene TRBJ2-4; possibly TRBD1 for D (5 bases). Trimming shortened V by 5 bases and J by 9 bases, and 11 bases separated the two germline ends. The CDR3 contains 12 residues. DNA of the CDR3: TGTGCCAGCAGTACGACAGAGGTCATTCAGTACTTC. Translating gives CASSTTEVIQYF.

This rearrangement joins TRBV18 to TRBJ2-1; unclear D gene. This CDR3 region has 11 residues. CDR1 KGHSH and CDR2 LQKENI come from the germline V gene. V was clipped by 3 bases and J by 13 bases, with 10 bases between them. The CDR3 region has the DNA TGTGCCAGCTCACCTCAAGAGACCCAGTTCTTC. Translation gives CASSPQETQFF.

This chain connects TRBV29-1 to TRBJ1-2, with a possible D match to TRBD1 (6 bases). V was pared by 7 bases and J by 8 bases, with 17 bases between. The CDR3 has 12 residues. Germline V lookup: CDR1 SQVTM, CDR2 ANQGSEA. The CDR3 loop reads CSARSWQGGYTF. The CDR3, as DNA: TGCAGCGCTAGGTCCTGGCAGGGGGGCTACACCTTC.

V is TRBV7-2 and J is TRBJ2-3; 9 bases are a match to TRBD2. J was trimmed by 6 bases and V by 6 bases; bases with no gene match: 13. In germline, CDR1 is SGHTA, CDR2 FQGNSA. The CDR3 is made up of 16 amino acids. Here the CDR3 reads CASRKTSGVGGDTQYF. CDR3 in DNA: TGTGCCAGCAGGAAGACTAGCGGAGTAGGAGGGGATACGCAGTATTTT.

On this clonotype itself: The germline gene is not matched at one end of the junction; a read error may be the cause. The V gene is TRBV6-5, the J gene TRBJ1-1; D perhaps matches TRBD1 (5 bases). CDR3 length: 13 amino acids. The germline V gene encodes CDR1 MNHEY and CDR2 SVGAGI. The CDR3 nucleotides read TGTGCCAGCAGTGACTCAGGGATACTAGAAGCTTTCTTT. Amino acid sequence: CASSDSGILEAFF.

The CDR3 nucleotides are TGTGCCAGCAGCTTAGAAAATAACTCGGTCAATGAGCAGTTCTTC. Translating gives CASSLENNSVNEQFF. The chain recombines TRBV7-2 with TRBJ2-1; no clear D gene. V shed 1 base and J shed 6 bases, with 13 bases lying between them. This CDR3 comprises 15 residues. Germline V CDR1 and CDR2: SGHTA, FQGNSA.